Below are 23 T cell receptor beta chains sequenced from a single sample in a study of shared clonotypes between healthy human individuals. Assay: immunoSEQ multiplex PCR; the TCRdb copy retains only in-frame clones and omits some. The sample contains fewer than 2.5 million clones, approximately 94% of which appear only once. The sequencing input was naive CD4+ T cells from PBMCs. As for subset: CD45RA+ positively selected. The receptor source for this set is a young man in good health. Some clones in this sample may be carry-over from other donors' samples.

The V gene is TRBV5-1, the J gene TRBJ1-3; no clear D gene. Germline V CDR1 and CDR2: SGHRS, YFSETQ. The V end lost 1 base, the J end lost 3 bases, and 11 bases lay between the germline ends. The CDR3 is 15 amino acids. As DNA, the CDR3 is TGCGCCAGCAGCTTGAGTGAGGCGGATGGAAACACCATATATTTT. Its translation: CASSLSEADGNTIYF.

To note about this clone: Different DNA sequences within this sample yield the same CDR3. The chain employs TRBV7-2 and TRBJ2-7; D perhaps matches TRBD2 (5 bases). Between the trimmed V and J ends, which lost 0 bases and 7 bases, there was a span of 7 bases. Per the germline V gene, CDR1 is SGHTA and CDR2 is FQGNSA. The CDR3 spans 12 residues. The CDR3 loop reads CASSLAGGEQYF. The CDR3 bases are TGTGCCAGCAGCTTAGCTGGCGGGGAGCAGTACTTC.

The V gene is TRBV6-1, the J gene TRBJ1-2; 10 nucleotides line up with TRBD1. The CDR3 consists of 15 residues. With V trimmed by 3 bases and J by 7 bases, 8 bases remained unmatched. The germline CDR1 and CDR2 sequences are MNHNS and SASEGT. CDR3 nucleotide sequence: TGTGCCAGCAGTGATCCGGGACAGGGGATTCCTGGCTACACCTTC. Its translation: CASSDPGQGIPGYTF.

This clone was picked up a small number of times. V usage is TRBV27 and J usage is TRBJ1-5; D is undetermined. There are 15 residues in the CDR3. V lost 8 bases and J 0 bases, leaving 14 bases between the germline ends. The germline gives CDR1 MNHEY, CDR2 SMNVEV (reference sequence). The DNA of the CDR3 is TGTGCCAGCCCGGGGAGGGCCGATAGCAATCAGCCCCAGCATTTT. Its translation: CASPGRADSNQPQHF.

J is TRBJ2-7 and V is TRBV15; D perhaps matches TRBD2 (5 bases). Trimming pared 1 base from V and 6 bases from J, leaving 16 bases between. There are 15 residues in the CDR3. The V gene's germline CDR1 is LNHNV and CDR2 YYDKDF (reference sequence). CDR3 region: CATSRGASNLGEQYF. As DNA, the CDR3 is TGTGCCACCAGCAGAGGGGCTAGCAATCTGGGCGAGCAGTACTTC.

CDR3 nucleotides: TGCGCCAGCAGCTTGGGGGGGACAGAGAGCTCTGGGGCCAACGTCCTGACTTTC. Its protein product is CASSLGGTESSGANVLTF. The chain has TRBV5-1 and TRBJ2-6; 7 nucleotides line up with TRBD1. V lost 0 bases, J lost 0 bases, and 6 bases stayed unmatched. Germline V CDR1 and CDR2: SGHRS, YFSETQ. This CDR3 region has 18 residues.

The V call is TRBV5-4, the J call TRBJ2-1; 8 bases match TRBD1. CDR1 and CDR2 from the germline V gene are SGHNT and YYREEE (reference sequence). There are 17 residues in the CDR3. Losses at the gene ends were 0 bases for V and 0 bases for J; bases not matched to a gene: 5. The CDR3 DNA follows: TGTGCCAGCAGCTTGGGGGCCACAGGGGGCTCCTACAATGAGCAGTTCTTC. Its protein product is CASSLGATGGSYNEQFF.

The rearrangement uses TRBV28 and TRBJ2-7; 8 nucleotides align to TRBD2. Unmatched junction bases numbered 5, after V lost 1 base and J lost 3 bases. The CDR3 totals 15 residues. The germline V gene has CDR1 MDHEN and CDR2 SYDVKM. CDR3 loop: CASSLSLAGIYEQYF. The DNA of the CDR3 is TGTGCCAGCAGTTTATCGCTAGCGGGCATCTACGAGCAGTACTTC.

This CDR3 is CASSTKSGRNTGELFF. The CDR3 coding sequence is TGTGCCAGTAGTACCAAAAGCGGGAGGAACACCGGGGAGCTGTTTTTT. This chain links TRBV19 with TRBJ2-2; 8 bases match TRBD2. Looked up from germline, CDR1 is LNHDA and CDR2 is SQIVND (reference sequence). V was pared by 4 bases and J by 1 base, with 5 bases of the junction left unmatched. This CDR3 contains 16 residues.

V and J are TRBV7-3 and TRBJ2-3, with unresolved D. V shed 2 bases and J shed 9 bases, with 12 bases lying between them. Germline loops: CDR1 SGHTA, CDR2 FQGTGA. The CDR3 extends over 13 amino acids. The CDR3 loop is CASSLGRRETQYF. CDR3 in DNA: TGTGCCAGCAGCTTAGGCAGGCGAGAAACGCAGTATTTT.

The rearrangement links TRBV9 to TRBJ2-3, with TRBD2 as a possible D gene (5 bases). V dropped 4 bases and J dropped 0 bases, with 9 bases sitting between them. The germline CDR1 and CDR2 sequences are SGDLS and YYNGEE. The CDR3 extends over 14 amino acids. The CDR3 here is CASSPGLSTDTQYF. In nucleotides, the CDR3 is TGTGCCAGCAGCCCAGGACTGAGCACAGATACGCAGTATTTT.

The V gene is TRBV2, the J gene TRBJ2-7; D gene unclear. CDR3 length: 13 amino acids. V was shortened by 6 bases and J by 4 bases, with 13 bases between the two germline ends. Germline values: CDR1 SNHLY, CDR2 FYNNEI. For the CDR3, the DNA is TGTGCCAGCAGCTTCGAAAGAGGTTACGAGCAGTACTTC. This translates into CASSFERGYEQYF.

The V call is TRBV18, the J call TRBJ2-7; 7 positions match TRBD2. This CDR3 contains 14 residues. The germline V gene encodes CDR1 KGHSH and CDR2 LQKENI. With V trimmed by 5 bases and J by 5 bases, 9 bases remained unmatched. This chain's CDR3 is CASSASGKDNEQYF. In DNA form, the CDR3 reads TGTGCCAGCTCAGCCAGCGGGAAAGACAACGAGCAGTACTTC.

The chain has TRBV14 and TRBJ1-1, with TRBD1 as a possible D gene (6 bases). The CDR3 has 16 amino acids. With 4 bases removed from V and 8 bases from J, the gap between germline ends came to 23 bases. In germline, CDR1 is SGHDN, CDR2 FVKESK. CDR3 nucleotide sequence: TGTGCCAGCAGCCGACGCACCATCTGGGGGGGGGCGGAAGCTTTCTTT. Translation: CASSRRTIWGGAEAFF.

This clone is a singleton in its sample. The gene calls are TRBV9 and TRBJ1-1; a weak D match, TRBD1 (6 bases). CDR1 and CDR2 (germline): SGDLS, YYNGEE. V was trimmed by 4 bases and J by 11 bases, leaving 21 bases between them. This CDR3 contains 14 residues. The DNA of the CDR3 is TGTGCCAGCAGCCGAGGACAGCCCTCGGAAATGGCTTTCTTT. Translation: CASSRGQPSEMAFF.

The chain couples TRBV11-3 to TRBJ2-1, with TRBD1 identical over 7 bases. J gave up 0 bases and V 1 base, and 0 bases lay outside the gene matches. The CDR3 loop spans 15 amino acids. Per germline, CDR1 SGHNT and CDR2 YENEEA. Here the CDR3 DNA reads TGTGCCAGCAGCTTAGGGGACAGCTCCTACAATGAGCAGTTCTTC. This sequence encodes CASSLGDSSYNEQFF.

The chain carries TRBV15 and TRBJ2-7, with D perhaps matching TRBD1 (5 bases). The germline gives CDR1 LNHNV, CDR2 YYDKDF (reference sequence). V lost 0 bases, J lost 3 bases, and 15 bases lay in between. The CDR3 spans 16 residues. CDR3 DNA: TGTGCCACCAGCAGAGATCGGAGCCAGGGTATCTACGAGCAGTACTTC. This gives the protein CATSRDRSQGIYEQYF.

The V and J genes are TRBV10-2 and TRBJ2-2; D not resolved. The CDR3 extends over 15 amino acids. Per germline, CDR1 WSHSY and CDR2 SAAADI. V gave up 2 bases and J gave up 1 base, with 8 bases separating them. In DNA form, the CDR3 reads TGCGCCAGCAGTGAGCTTGGGCTGAACACCGGGGAGCTGTTTTTT. This codes for CASSELGLNTGELFF.

This chain links TRBV7-2 with TRBJ1-4; D is unclear. Germline values: CDR1 SGHTA, CDR2 FQGNSA. The CDR3 totals 15 residues. V was pared by 1 base and J by 6 bases, with 12 bases between. CDR3 in amino acids: CASSLGAAGDEKLFF. CDR3 in DNA: TGTGCCAGCAGCTTAGGGGCAGCGGGAGATGAAAAACTGTTTTTT.

The chain carries TRBV7-2 and TRBJ1-2; the match to TRBD1 covers 9 bases. The germline CDR1 and CDR2 sequences are SGHTA and FQGNSA. The CDR3 consists of 14 residues. J was trimmed by 4 bases and V by 5 bases; bases with no gene match: 5. Here the CDR3 reads CASSRTGVGYGYTF. DNA of the CDR3: TGTGCCAGCAGCCGGACAGGGGTCGGCTATGGCTACACCTTC.

The genes are TRBV5-1 and TRBJ2-1; D is possibly TRBD2 (6 bases). The CDR3 has 15 residues. The V gene lost 6 bases and the J gene lost 1 base, with 14 bases spanning the gap. Germline-derived CDR1 and CDR2 are SGHRS and YFSETQ. The CDR3 reads CASNWGGISYNEQFF. Written as DNA, the CDR3 is TGCGCCAGCAATTGGGGCGGGATTTCCTACAATGAGCAGTTCTTC.

The chain employs TRBV28 and TRBJ2-5; 7 bases align to TRBD2. V trimming: 4 bases; J trimming: 3 bases; junction bases outside the gene matches: 5. CDR3 length equals 14 residues. Per germline, CDR1 MDHEN and CDR2 SYDVKM. CDR3 sequence reads: CASSSTLAEETQYF. CDR3 nucleotide sequence: TGTGCCAGCAGTTCAACTCTAGCGGAAGAGACCCAGTACTTC.

The gene calls are TRBV5-1 and TRBJ1-2, with 7 bases aligning to TRBD1. CDR1 SGHRS and CDR2 YFSETQ come from the germline V gene. V dropped 3 bases and J dropped 7; count of bases not matched to a gene: 18. This CDR3 has 17 residues. CDR3 sequence reads: CASSSSRRDSSEAGYTF. The CDR3 DNA reads TGCGCCAGCAGCTCGAGCCGTAGGGACAGCTCGGAGGCTGGCTACACCTTC. Full variable domain (outside the CDR3, taken from reference TRBV5-1 and TRBJ1-2): KAGVTQTPRYLIKTRGQQVTLSCSPISGHRSVSWYQQTPGQGLQFLFEYFSETQRNKGNFPGRFSGRQFSNSRSEMNVSTLELGDSALYLCASSSSRRDSSEAGYTFGSGTRLTVV.